This TCR beta chain emerged from a study of blood T cell repertoires in COVID-19. As for the study in general: T cells, B-cell-depleted T cells, or PBMCs supplied cDNA or gDNA.

The trim removed 4 bases at V and 11 bases at J, leaving 12 bases unmatched. CDR1 is SGDLS, CDR2 YYNGEE, per germline. CDR3 length equals 16 residues. Clones were read by immunoSEQ multiplex PCR, and TCRdb kept only the in-frame ones, dropping some. The data show more than 200,000 clones, with 80% seen just once and 6.5% to 9% held by the top ten. This chain uses TRBV9 with TRBJ2-5, with 15 bases matching TRBD2. The material sequenced was PBMCs or T cells enriched from blood (not recorded which). The clonotype originates from a middle-aged woman with acute COVID-19. DNA for the CDR3: TGTGCCAGCAGCCTAGCTACCGGGACTAGCGGGGGGCCTCAGTACTTC. Translating gives CASSLATGTSGGPQYF.